This T cell receptor beta chain was recorded in a study of cytotoxic CD8 clonotypes in ibrutinib-treated CLL. In germline, CDR1 is SGDLS, CDR2 YYNGEE. This CDR3 is 14 amino acids long. Trimming stripped 0 bases from V and 1 base from J, with 6 bases between. Around 2.1 micrograms of genomic DNA from cryopreserved PBMCs went into TCR beta libraries. The method was immunoSEQ multiplex PCR; TCRdb's version includes in-frame clones alone and lacks a portion of them. The sample shows some 140,000 clones, about 85% of them seen only once. Material: PBMCs, obtained after 24 months of ibrutinib treatment. The J gene is TRBJ2-3, the V gene TRBV9; D gene unclear. This TCR was sampled from a human donor with chronic lymphocytic leukemia. Here the CDR3 DNA reads TGTGCCAGCAGCGTAGGGTGGGGCACAGATACGCAGTATTTT. It translates to CASSVGWGTDTQYF.